What follows are 30 T cell receptor beta chains derived from one specimen sequenced in a study of blood T cell repertoires in COVID-19. The method was immunoSEQ multiplex PCR; TCRdb's version includes in-frame clones alone and lacks a portion of them. The data show fewer than 400,000 clones, approximately 89% seen once. The sequenced material came from PBMCs or T cells enriched from blood (not recorded which). Source of these receptors: a man aged 30-40 years who had recovered from COVID-19.

The chain combines TRBV9 with TRBJ1-6; 7 bases map to TRBD1. CDR3 length equals 15 residues. Trimming cost V 3 bases and J 9 bases; bases outside gene matches: 9. The germline gives CDR1 SGDLS, CDR2 YYNGEE. The CDR3 nucleotides read TGTGCCAGCAGCGCCGGGACAGTCGTCAGTTCACCCCTCCACTTT. Encoded protein: CASSAGTVVSSPLHF.

The chain carries TRBV5-1 and TRBJ2-4; 7 nucleotides match TRBD1. The CDR3 is made up of 13 amino acids. J gave up 4 bases and V 4 bases, and 2 bases lay outside the gene matches. Germline V lookup: CDR1 SGHRS, CDR2 YFSETQ. The DNA for the CDR3 is TGCGCCAGCAGCCAGGGACAGAAAAACATTCAGTACTTC. Amino acid sequence: CASSQGQKNIQYF.

This clone was observed once. V usage is TRBV19 and J usage is TRBJ1-6; 11 positions match TRBD1. The CDR3 is made up of 14 amino acids. J was trimmed by 8 bases and V by 8 bases; bases with no gene match: 5. Germline loops: CDR1 LNHDA, CDR2 SQIVND (reference sequence). The CDR3 nucleotides read TGTGCCAGTGGGACAGGGGGTACGGATTCACCCCTCCACTTT. Translation gives CASGTGGTDSPLHF.

V and J are TRBV5-4 and TRBJ2-2; 9 bases line up with TRBD1. Losses at the gene ends were 7 bases for V and 7 bases for J; bases not matched to a gene: 11. Per germline, CDR1 SGHNT and CDR2 YYREEE (reference sequence). The CDR3 runs to 15 residues. CDR3 sequence reads: CASGFSGQGSGELFF. CDR3 in DNA: TGTGCCAGCGGGTTTTCGGGACAGGGAAGCGGGGAGCTGTTTTTT.

V gene TRBV5-1 combines with J gene TRBJ1-2; possibly TRBD1 for D (6 bases). From germline, CDR1 is SGHRS and CDR2 YFSETQ. V was pared by 0 bases and J by 4 bases, with 10 bases between. This CDR3 region has 14 residues. The CDR3, as DNA: TGCGCCAGCAGCTTGGCGGCAGGGGTCTATGGCTACACCTTC. Amino acid sequence: CASSLAAGVYGYTF.

J is TRBJ2-2 and V is TRBV7-9, with 11 positions matching TRBD2. The CDR3 runs 15 residues. The V gene's germline CDR1 is SEHNR and CDR2 FQNEAQ (reference sequence). With V trimmed by 3 bases and J by 4 bases, 1 base remained unmatched. This CDR3 reads CASSLTSGTTGELFF. The CDR3 bases are TGTGCCAGCAGCTTGACTAGCGGGACCACCGGGGAGCTGTTTTTT.

J is TRBJ2-1 and V is TRBV7-2, with 15 positions matching TRBD2. The CDR3 extends over 17 amino acids. Germline V gene data show CDR1 as SGHTA and CDR2 as FQGNSA. J was trimmed by 4 bases and V by 0 bases; bases with no gene match: 1. The chain's CDR3 is CASSLAGLAGGYNEQFF. The CDR3 nucleotides read TGTGCCAGCAGCTTAGCCGGACTAGCGGGGGGGTACAATGAGCAGTTCTTC.

The chain joins TRBV11-2 to TRBJ2-3; D uncertain. This CDR3 has 14 residues. V shed 1 base and J shed 4 bases, with 9 bases lying between them. Germline loops: CDR1 SGHAT, CDR2 FQNNGV. As DNA, the CDR3 is TGTGCCAGCAGCTTAGGGCCCCCCCCAGATACGCAGTATTTT. Amino acids: CASSLGPPPDTQYF. The full variable domain, completed using reference TRBV11-2 and TRBJ2-3, is EAGVAQSPRYKIIEKRQSVAFWCNPISGHATLYWYQQILGQGPKLLIQFQNNGVVDDSQLPKDRFSAERLKGVDSTLKIQPAKLEDSAVYLCASSLGPPPDTQYFGPGTRLTVL.

The chain is built from TRBV28 and TRBJ2-3; 13 bases fit TRBD2. Trimming at V came to 8 bases and at J to 3 bases, leaving 5 bases not matched to a gene. Per germline, CDR1 MDHEN and CDR2 SYDVKM. The CDR3 length is 15 residues. CDR3 sequence: CASGGLAGVTDTQYF. The CDR3 DNA follows: TGTGCCAGCGGCGGACTAGCGGGGGTGACAGATACGCAGTATTTT.

This clone appeared a few times. The chain recombines TRBV7-9 with TRBJ1-1, with no clear D. From germline, CDR1 is SEHNR and CDR2 FQNEAQ (reference sequence). Deletions cut 2 bases from V and 4 bases from J, with 8 bases between. This CDR3 is built from 13 residues. CDR3 sequence (DNA): TGTGCCAGCAGCTTAACCCGCGCCACTGAAGCTTTCTTT. Protein product: CASSLTRATEAFF.

The table lists this clone with a few counts. In DNA, the CDR3 is TGTGCCAGCGTGAGGGACACCTCCTACGAGCAGTACTTC. Its protein is CASVRDTSYEQYF. The V call is TRBV2, the J call TRBJ2-7; D possibly corresponds to TRBD1 (6 bases). The V gene's germline CDR1 is SNHLY and CDR2 FYNNEI. Between the trimmed V and J ends, which lost 8 bases and 0 bases, there was a span of 11 bases. CDR3 length: 13 amino acids.

The chain is built from TRBV28 and TRBJ2-7; 7 bases fit TRBD1. The CDR3 covers 14 residues. The V segment lost 6 bases and the J segment 0 bases; nucleotides outside the gene matches: 5. The germline gives CDR1 MDHEN, CDR2 SYDVKM. The DNA for the CDR3 is TGTGCCAGCAGGTCGGGACAGAGCTCCTACGAGCAGTACTTC. It codes for CASRSGQSSYEQYF.

The CDR3 DNA reads TGTGCCAGCGAAGCGGGGGGGCACTTCTTC. This gives the protein CASEAGGHFF. The rearrangement uses TRBV2 and TRBJ2-1, with TRBD2 matching over 10 bases. The CDR3 consists of 10 residues. In germline, CDR1 is SNHLY, CDR2 FYNNEI. The V segment lost 8 bases and the J segment 16 bases; nucleotides outside the gene matches: 5. The complete variable domain, with remaining parts taken from reference TRBV2 and TRBJ2-1, reads EPEVTQTPSHQVTQMGQEVILRCVPISNHLYFYWYRQILGQKVEFLVSFYNNEISEKSEIFDDQFSVERPDGSNFTLKIRSTKLEDSAMYFCASEAGGHFFGPGTRLTVL.

V gene TRBV11-2 combines with J gene TRBJ1-2; D is ambiguous. The CDR3 covers 12 residues. V lost 1 base and J lost 6, with 6 bases in between. CDR1 and CDR2 (germline): SGHAT, FQNNGV. DNA for the CDR3: TGTGCCAGCAGCTTAGGCCGGGATGGCTACACCTTC. This gives the protein CASSLGRDGYTF.

This chain links TRBV2 with TRBJ2-3; 9 bases agree with TRBD2. The germline V gene encodes CDR1 SNHLY and CDR2 FYNNEI. After removal of 1 base from V and 2 bases from J, the junction contained 10 bases not matched to a gene. The CDR3 length is 18 residues. CDR3 DNA: TGTGCCAGCAGTGAAGAGGGGTACCTAGCGGGGTTCACAGATACGCAGTATTTT. As protein: CASSEEGYLAGFTDTQYF.

V usage is TRBV27 and J usage is TRBJ1-6; 7 nucleotides match TRBD1. Losses at the gene ends were 5 bases for V and 9 bases for J; bases not matched to a gene: 10. In germline, CDR1 is MNHEY, CDR2 SMNVEV (reference sequence). The CDR3 covers 15 residues. Here the CDR3 DNA reads TGTGCCAGCAGTCCGCGGGACAGCTTCTTTTCACCCCTCCACTTT. It specifies CASSPRDSFFSPLHF.

The chain has TRBV9 and TRBJ1-2, with 8 bases aligning to TRBD1. The junction had 15 bases not matched to a gene; V was cut back by 3 bases and J by 8 bases. Germline lookup yields CDR1 SGDLS and CDR2 YYNGEE. This CDR3 is built from 16 residues. DNA for the CDR3: TGTGCCAGCAGCGGAGTCCCCGGACAGGGCCCTGCGGGCTACACCTTC. It encodes CASSGVPGQGPAGYTF.

This chain uses TRBV30 with TRBJ2-7; 12 positions match TRBD1. CDR3 length equals 13 residues. Trimming took 5 bases from V and 7 from J; bases not matched to a gene: 6. Germline-derived CDR1 and CDR2 are GTSNPN and SVGIG (reference sequence). CDR3 nucleotide sequence: TGTGCCTGGGGGGGACAGGGGGCGCTGGAGCAGTACTTC. Protein product: CAWGGQGALEQYF.

The V call is TRBV5-5, the J call TRBJ2-2; 8 bases map to TRBD2. V shed 2 bases and J 4 bases; nucleotides not matched to a gene: 7. This CDR3 contains 16 residues. Germline loops: CDR1 SGHKS, CDR2 YYEKEE (reference sequence). For the CDR3, the DNA is TGTGCCAGCAGCTTTATGGCGGGGGGAGGCACCGGGGAGCTGTTTTTT. Protein sequence: CASSFMAGGGTGELFF.

This chain connects TRBV28 to TRBJ1-5; 7 bases are a match to TRBD1. This CDR3 is 14 amino acids long. With V trimmed by 11 bases and J by 1 base, 8 bases remained unmatched. The germline V gene encodes CDR1 MDHEN and CDR2 SYDVKM. The CDR3 loop is CAHKAGGSNQPQHF. CDR3 sequence (DNA): TGTGCCCACAAGGCAGGGGGGAGCAATCAGCCCCAGCATTTT.

This clone has only one observation. The J gene is TRBJ2-1, the V gene TRBV24-1; 7 bases are shared with TRBD2. V was clipped by 2 bases and J by 0 bases; unmatched bases: 3. CDR3 length equals 16 residues. The V gene's germline CDR1 is KGHDR and CDR2 SFDVKD. The CDR3 DNA is TGTGCCACCAGTGATTACGCGGGGGACTCCTACAATGAGCAGTTCTTC. It is translated as CATSDYAGDSYNEQFF.

This clone was seen a few times. This chain joins TRBV11-2 and TRBJ1-1; no clear D gene. The CDR3 spans 13 residues. Between the trimmed V and J ends, which lost 4 bases and 1 base, there was a span of 7 bases. Per the germline V gene, CDR1 is SGHAT and CDR2 is FQNNGV. Here the CDR3 DNA reads TGTGCCAGCAGCTCGGTTTGGAACACTGAAGCTTTCTTT. It is translated as CASSSVWNTEAFF. Based on the CDR3 plus reference TRBV11-2 and TRBJ1-1, the full variable domain is EAGVAQSPRYKIIEKRQSVAFWCNPISGHATLYWYQQILGQGPKLLIQFQNNGVVDDSQLPKDRFSAERLKGVDSTLKIQPAKLEDSAVYLCASSSVWNTEAFFGQGTRLTVV.

The chain uses TRBV5-1 and TRBJ2-5; no reliable D call. V shed 2 bases and J shed 5 bases, with 10 bases lying between them. The CDR3 extends over 13 amino acids. Germline CDR1 reads SGHRS; CDR2 reads YFSETQ. The DNA for the CDR3 is TGCGCCAGCAGCTTAACATCCGGGGAGACCCAGTACTTC. It codes for CASSLTSGETQYF.

The rearrangement uses TRBV15 and TRBJ2-3; 7 bases align to TRBD1. The CDR3 has 14 amino acids. V lost 3 bases to trimming and J lost 4 bases; unmatched junction nucleotides: 4. CDR1 is LNHNV and CDR2 is YYDKDF in the germline V gene (reference sequence). The CDR3 spells CATSRDRLADTQYF. The CDR3 region has the DNA TGTGCCACCAGCAGGGACAGGCTCGCAGATACGCAGTATTTT.

The J gene is TRBJ1-5, the V gene TRBV7-9; D call uncertain. From germline, CDR1 is SEHNR and CDR2 FQNEAQ (reference sequence). The CDR3 is made up of 13 amino acids. V was shortened by 5 bases and J by 6 bases, with 11 bases between the two germline ends. The CDR3 protein is CASSQTETQPQHF. The CDR3 coding sequence is TGTGCCAGCAGCCAAACGGAGACTCAGCCCCAGCATTTT.

This clone was counted a few times. The rearrangement links TRBV18 to TRBJ1-1; 9 bases are shared with TRBD1. This CDR3 comprises 15 residues. The V gene end was trimmed by 0 bases and the J gene end by 7 bases; junction bases not matched to a gene: 6. CDR1 and CDR2 from the germline V gene are KGHSH and LQKENI. The CDR3: CASSPPGQGGSEAFF. The DNA of the CDR3 is TGTGCCAGCTCACCACCGGGACAGGGCGGTAGTGAAGCTTTCTTT.

This clone came up a few times. This rearrangement joins TRBV7-9 to TRBJ2-3, with 8 bases matching TRBD1. With 3 bases clipped from V and 6 bases from J, the junction kept 11 bases outside the gene matches. Germline assignment: CDR1 SEHNR and CDR2 FQNEAQ (reference sequence). The CDR3 loop spans 16 amino acids. CDR3 sequence reads: CASSFQQGVGRDTQYF. For the CDR3, the DNA is TGTGCCAGCAGCTTTCAACAGGGGGTAGGAAGGGATACGCAGTATTTT.

The chain links TRBV4-1 to TRBJ1-5; no definite D call. Trimming pared 3 bases from V and 5 bases from J, leaving 8 bases between. The CDR3 is 13 residues long. CDR1 and CDR2 (germline): MGHRA, YSYEKL. CDR3 protein: CASSQMGYQPQHF. The CDR3, as DNA: TGCGCCAGCAGCCAGATGGGCTATCAGCCCCAGCATTTT.

The J gene is TRBJ1-1, the V gene TRBV28; TRBD1 matches at 8 bases. This CDR3 is built from 16 residues. The V segment lost 0 bases and the J segment 1 base; nucleotides outside the gene matches: 4. Germline CDR1 MDHEN, CDR2 SYDVKM. Here the CDR3 DNA reads TGTGCCAGCAGTTTATGGGGGACAGGTGGGAACACTGAAGCTTTCTTT. This translates into CASSLWGTGGNTEAFF.

The chain carries TRBV7-9 and TRBJ2-7; 9 bases align to TRBD1. Per germline, CDR1 SEHNR and CDR2 FQNEAQ (reference sequence). Trimming removed 8 bases from V and 5 bases from J; junction bases left unmatched: 19. The CDR3 has 17 amino acids. CDR3 bases: TGTGCCAGCCTAAGTTCGTTCGGCCGGGACAGGGTCGACGAGCAGTACTTC. Protein sequence: CASLSSFGRDRVDEQYF. The full variable domain, with the rest looked up from reference TRBV7-9 and TRBJ2-7, is DTGVSQNPRHKITKRGQNVTFRCDPISEHNRLYWYRQTLGQGPEFLTYFQNEAQLEKSRLLSDRFSAERPKGSFSTLEIQRTEQGDSAMYLCASLSSFGRDRVDEQYFGPGTRLTVT.